The 9 T cell receptor beta chains below all came from one sample that was sequenced in a study of cytomegalovirus exposure and HLA in healthy donors. Primers included in the PCR were 60 Vbeta and 13 Jbeta primers. The data were produced by immunoSEQ multiplex PCR, yet TCRdb's version contains in-frame clones alone and is incomplete. This sample carries about 90,000 clones, approximately 69% of them seen once, and the ten largest clones take 20% to 25%. Sequenced: PBMCs. Every receptor here comes from a woman in her forties or fifties in good health and CMV-seropositive.

The genes are TRBV30 and TRBJ1-2; 7 positions match TRBD1. The junction had 5 bases not matched to a gene; V was cut back by 3 bases and J by 7 bases. Germline V gives CDR1 GTSNPN, CDR2 SVGIG (reference sequence). The CDR3 consists of 12 residues. The chain's CDR3 is CAWSRTGAGYTF. For the CDR3, the DNA is TGTGCCTGGAGCCGGACAGGTGCTGGCTACACCTTC.

The chain links TRBV6-4 to TRBJ2-5, with a possible D match to TRBD1 (6 bases). The CDR3 totals 14 residues. V dropped 6 bases and J dropped 7 bases, with 18 bases sitting between them. CDR1 and CDR2 (germline): MRHNA, SNTAGT. The CDR3 DNA reads TGTGCCAGCAGCCCGGACAGCCGCTCTGGGACCCAGTACTTC. Its translation: CASSPDSRSGTQYF.

This clone was seen just once. The rearrangement links TRBV28 to TRBJ1-3; TRBD1 matches at 7 bases. Losses at the gene ends were 5 bases for V and 2 bases for J; bases not matched to a gene: 6. The CDR3 spans 15 residues. CDR1 is MDHEN, CDR2 SYDVKM, per germline. This CDR3 is CASSPQGTPGNTIYF. CDR3 bases: TGTGCCAGCAGTCCACAGGGGACCCCTGGAAACACCATATATTTT. Full variable domain (outside the CDR3, taken from reference TRBV28 and TRBJ1-3): DVKVTQSSRYLVKRTGEKVFLECVQDMDHENMFWYRQDPGLGLRLIYFSYDVKMKEKGDIPEGYSVSREKKERFSLILESASTNQTSMYLCASSPQGTPGNTIYFGEGSWLTVV.

CDR3 nucleotides: TGCAGCGTTGGACAGATGTTGAATGAAAAACTGTTTTTT. This gives the protein CSVGQMLNEKLFF. The chain employs TRBV29-1 and TRBJ1-4; a weak D match, TRBD1 (5 bases). The V end lost 4 bases, the J end lost 5 bases, and 11 bases lay between the germline ends. The CDR3 consists of 13 residues. Looked up from germline, CDR1 is SQVTM and CDR2 is ANQGSEA.

The CDR3, as DNA: TGTGCCAGCAGTTTGGTACAGGGGTTCACTGAAGCTTTCTTT. Protein: CASSLVQGFTEAFF. The chain links TRBV27 to TRBJ1-1, with TRBD1 matching 7 bases. The germline V gene has CDR1 MNHEY and CDR2 SMNVEV (reference sequence). The junction had 5 bases not matched to a gene; V was cut back by 3 bases and J by 4 bases. The CDR3 spans 14 residues.

CDR3 sequence: CASSAGRTYGYTF. In nucleotides, the CDR3 is TGCGCCAGCAGCGCAGGGCGTACCTATGGCTACACCTTC. The V gene is TRBV4-3, the J gene TRBJ1-2; tentatively, D is TRBD1 (5 bases). The CDR3 covers 13 residues. V lost 5 bases, J lost 4 bases, and 11 bases lay in between. Germline-derived CDR1 and CDR2 are LGHNA and YSLEER.

V gene TRBV6-5 combines with J gene TRBJ2-1; D is undetermined. The CDR3 is 12 amino acids. Germline lookup yields CDR1 MNHEY and CDR2 SVGAGI. The V gene lost 7 bases and the J gene lost 5 bases, with 9 bases spanning the gap. For the CDR3, the DNA is TGTGCCAGCAAGGTCAGCGACAATGAGCAGTTCTTC. Its translation: CASKVSDNEQFF.

The rearrangement links TRBV6-1 to TRBJ1-1; 8 bases fit TRBD1. Germline V gene lookup returns CDR1 MNHNS and CDR2 SASEGT. V was clipped by 6 bases and J by 7 bases; unmatched bases: 10. The length of the CDR3 is 14 residues. The CDR3 bases are TGTGCCAGCAGCCTCCAGGGGGCGAGGTATGAAGCTTTCTTT. Translated: CASSLQGARYEAFF.

V is TRBV6-4 and J is TRBJ2-1; D might be TRBD2 (6 bases). The V end was cut by 2 bases, the J end by 1 base, with 9 bases between. This CDR3 spans 15 amino acids. CDR1 is MRHNA, CDR2 SNTAGT, per germline. CDR3 protein: CASSDIGGSYNEQFF. The CDR3 coding sequence is TGTGCCAGCAGTGACATCGGGGGTTCCTACAATGAGCAGTTCTTC.